Listed below are T cell receptor beta chains from one sample, sequenced in a study of blood T cell repertoires in COVID-19. Produced via immunoSEQ multiplex PCR; TCRdb's table is partial and in-frame only. Of about 170,000 clones in the sample, 84% were seen once. What was sequenced was peripheral blood. All receptors come from a man aged 35 to 55 who had recovered from COVID-19. Both conserved end residues are part of each CDR3. Each record gives: D gene, clone size, V gene, J gene, CDR3 DNA, CDR3 protein. The D gene is left open where the match is weak. Expanded clones get a size class; other rows say once, few or many, or leave the size out.

D gene: TRBD2
clone size: .
V gene: TRBV10-3
J gene: TRBJ2-7
CDR3 DNA: TGTGCCATCAGCCCAAGCGGGGGGGGTGAGCAGTACTTC
CDR3 protein: CAISPSGGGEQYF

D gene: TRBD1
clone size: .
V gene: TRBV6-5
J gene: TRBJ1-2
CDR3 DNA: TGTGCCAGCACCTTAAGACAGGGGGCGAAGTATGGCTACACCTTC
CDR3 protein: CASTLRQGAKYGYTF

D gene: TRBD1
clone size: .
V gene: TRBV7-6
J gene: TRBJ1-6
CDR3 DNA: TGTGCCAGCAGCCTAAAACCGGGACAGGGGAATTCACCCCTCCACTTT
CDR3 protein: CASSLKPGQGNSPLHF

D gene: TRBD1
clone size: .
V gene: TRBV7-2
J gene: TRBJ1-1
CDR3 DNA: TGTGCCAGCAGCCCGGACAGGGTGGGAGGGGACACTGAAGCTTTCTTT
CDR3 protein: CASSPDRVGGDTEAFF

D gene: TRBD2
clone size: .
V gene: TRBV30
J gene: TRBJ2-2
CDR3 DNA: TGTGCCTGGCGGGAGCGGGGGGGAATGAGGACCGGGGAGCTGTTTTTT
CDR3 protein: CAWRERGGMRTGELFF

D gene: TRBD1
clone size: many
V gene: TRBV7-2
J gene: TRBJ1-2
CDR3 DNA: TGTGCCAGCAGCTTAAGGGGACAGGGGAATGGCTACACCTTC
CDR3 protein: CASSLRGQGNGYTF

D gene: .
clone size: .
V gene: TRBV15
J gene: TRBJ2-5
CDR3 DNA: TGTGCCACCAGCAGAGGCAGGGACACATACCAAGAGACCCAGTACTTC
CDR3 protein: CATSRGRDTYQETQYF

D gene: .
clone size: .
V gene: TRBV4-3
J gene: TRBJ1-1
CDR3 DNA: TGCGCCAGCAGCCGCCTACAGGGTTTCACTGAAGCTTTCTTT
CDR3 protein: CASSRLQGFTEAFF

D gene: .
clone size: .
V gene: TRBV19
J gene: TRBJ2-7
CDR3 DNA: TGTGCCACCGGACCGGGGCCGGGACACTACGAGCAGTACTTC
CDR3 protein: CATGPGPGHYEQYF

D gene: TRBD1
clone size: .
V gene: TRBV4-1
J gene: TRBJ1-2
CDR3 DNA: TGCGCCAGCAGCCAAAACAGGGGGCAAGGCTACACCTTC
CDR3 protein: CASSQNRGQGYTF

D gene: TRBD2
clone size: .
V gene: TRBV10-3
J gene: TRBJ2-1
CDR3 DNA: TGTGCCACCCGACTAGCGGGGGCTCTCAATGAGCAGTTCTTC
CDR3 protein: CATRLAGALNEQFF

D gene: TRBD2
clone size: .
V gene: TRBV5-4
J gene: TRBJ2-7
CDR3 DNA: TGTGCCAGCAGCTTAGCTACTAGCGGGGGTTACGAGCAGTACTTC
CDR3 protein: CASSLATSGGYEQYF

D gene: .
clone size: .
V gene: TRBV2
J gene: TRBJ2-1
CDR3 DNA: TGTGCCAGCTCCACCACTGGGCCGAATGAGCAGTTCTTC
CDR3 protein: CASSTTGPNEQFF

D gene: TRBD1
clone size: .
V gene: TRBV19
J gene: TRBJ1-4
CDR3 DNA: TGTGCCACCGGACAGGGGGCGGAAAAACTGTTTTTT
CDR3 protein: CATGQGAEKLFF

D gene: .
clone size: .
V gene: TRBV3-1/TRBV3-2
J gene: TRBJ1-3
CDR3 DNA: TGTGCCAGCAGCCATACTCGGCTCAGGGAATCTGGAAACACCATATATTTT
CDR3 protein: CASSHTRLRESGNTIYF

D gene: TRBD2
clone size: .
V gene: TRBV10-3
J gene: TRBJ2-1
CDR3 DNA: TGTGCCATCAGTGTCCAGACTAGCGGGTACTACAATGAGCAGTTCTTC
CDR3 protein: CAISVQTSGYYNEQFF

D gene: TRBD1
clone size: few
V gene: TRBV5-4
J gene: TRBJ1-2
CDR3 DNA: TGTGCCAGCAGTTCAGGGGGCGCTGGCCACTATGGCTACACCTTC
CDR3 protein: CASSSGGAGHYGYTF

D gene: .
clone size: .
V gene: TRBV6-4
J gene: TRBJ1-2
CDR3 DNA: TGTGCCAGCAGTGAGGGGAGACTACCTACTACTAACTATGGCTACACCTTC
CDR3 protein: CASSEGRLPTTNYGYTF

D gene: TRBD1
clone size: .
V gene: TRBV7-6
J gene: TRBJ2-5
CDR3 DNA: TGTGCCAGCAGCTATGGACAGGGTAGAGGGGAGACCCAGTACTTC
CDR3 protein: CASSYGQGRGETQYF

D gene: .
clone size: .
V gene: TRBV5-4
J gene: TRBJ2-7
CDR3 DNA: TGTGCCAGCAGCAACCGGGACAATGTCTACGAGCAGTACTTC
CDR3 protein: CASSNRDNVYEQYF

D gene: .
clone size: .
V gene: TRBV19
J gene: TRBJ2-7
CDR3 DNA: TGTGCCAGTAGTTCACAGGAGTACGAGCAGTACTTC
CDR3 protein: CASSSQEYEQYF

D gene: TRBD2
clone size: .
V gene: TRBV9
J gene: TRBJ2-3
CDR3 DNA: TGTGCCAGCAGCGCACTAGCGGGGGGGACCGCAGATACGCAGTATTTT
CDR3 protein: CASSALAGGTADTQYF

D gene: TRBD2
clone size: .
V gene: TRBV6-2/TRBV6-3
J gene: TRBJ2-7
CDR3 DNA: TGTGCCAGCAGTTATCCGCGGACTAGCGGGATGTCCTACGAGCAGTACTTC
CDR3 protein: CASSYPRTSGMSYEQYF